These T cell receptor beta chains were read from a single sample in a study of regulatory dendritic cells for organ transplantation. Libraries were prepared by immunoSEQ multiplex PCR; TCRdb keeps only in-frame clonotypes and omits some of them. The table has under 40,000 clones, about 93% seen once. Sequenced input: naive CD8+ T cells from blood. These receptors all come from a human donor in good health. The CDR3 runs from the conserved cysteine through the conserved F or W. The order of the fields is CDR3 protein, V gene, D gene, J gene. The D gene is left open where the match is weak.

CDR3 protein: CASSPLGNEQFF
V gene: TRBV11-2
D gene: .
J gene: TRBJ2-1

CDR3 protein: CATSSQDRGNTEAFF
V gene: TRBV15
D gene: TRBD1
J gene: TRBJ1-1

CDR3 protein: CASSQASGTGSYEQYF
V gene: TRBV4-3
D gene: .
J gene: TRBJ2-7

CDR3 protein: CASSEKGQGLNTEAFF
V gene: TRBV6-1
D gene: TRBD1
J gene: TRBJ1-1

CDR3 protein: CASSLPGTGESKNIQYF
V gene: TRBV7-7
D gene: TRBD1
J gene: TRBJ2-4

CDR3 protein: CASSFATNQPQHF
V gene: TRBV27
D gene: .
J gene: TRBJ1-5

CDR3 protein: CASSLRPTGDTQYF
V gene: TRBV11-2
D gene: .
J gene: TRBJ2-3

CDR3 protein: CASMWMGNTEAFF
V gene: TRBV19
D gene: .
J gene: TRBJ1-1

CDR3 protein: CASSLLALLSSYNEQFF
V gene: TRBV7-2
D gene: .
J gene: TRBJ2-1

CDR3 protein: CATSRDLAIGTTGTEAFF
V gene: TRBV15
D gene: .
J gene: TRBJ1-1

CDR3 protein: CASPGTRVNNEQFF
V gene: TRBV2
D gene: .
J gene: TRBJ2-1

CDR3 protein: CASSLATPGLVSETQYF
V gene: TRBV7-8
D gene: TRBD2
J gene: TRBJ2-5

CDR3 protein: CASSLGWTLNETQYF
V gene: TRBV7-9
D gene: .
J gene: TRBJ2-5

CDR3 protein: CASSQEETQYF
V gene: TRBV4-2
D gene: .
J gene: TRBJ2-5

CDR3 protein: CASSIDLYSNADTQYF
V gene: TRBV19
D gene: .
J gene: TRBJ2-3

CDR3 protein: CASSPSLGAYEQYF
V gene: TRBV27
D gene: .
J gene: TRBJ2-7

CDR3 protein: CASSVASLSYEQYF
V gene: TRBV9
D gene: .
J gene: TRBJ2-7

CDR3 protein: CASSEIGGLAGELFF
V gene: TRBV25-1
D gene: .
J gene: TRBJ2-2

CDR3 protein: CASSVQETTEAFF
V gene: TRBV27
D gene: .
J gene: TRBJ1-1

CDR3 protein: CASSQVYRGAYEQYF
V gene: TRBV4-3
D gene: TRBD1
J gene: TRBJ2-7

CDR3 protein: CASSSSTSGQETQYF
V gene: TRBV27
D gene: TRBD2
J gene: TRBJ2-5

CDR3 protein: CASSVGDRVHEQYF
V gene: TRBV9
D gene: TRBD1
J gene: TRBJ2-7

CDR3 protein: CASSPRLGSTDTQYF
V gene: TRBV9
D gene: .
J gene: TRBJ2-3

CDR3 protein: CSARTGEGEQYF
V gene: TRBV29-1
D gene: TRBD1
J gene: TRBJ2-7

CDR3 protein: CASSEGSGGPQETQYF
V gene: TRBV25-1
D gene: .
J gene: TRBJ2-5

CDR3 protein: CASSLRDSTYNEQFF
V gene: TRBV5-5
D gene: TRBD1
J gene: TRBJ2-1

CDR3 protein: CAWSQRQGRVEKLFF
V gene: TRBV30
D gene: TRBD1
J gene: TRBJ1-4

CDR3 protein: CASSLVSGNPYNEQFF
V gene: TRBV11-2
D gene: .
J gene: TRBJ2-1

CDR3 protein: CATMARDRGHSGNTIYF
V gene: TRBV2
D gene: TRBD1
J gene: TRBJ1-3

CDR3 protein: CASSPGPGLAGGSSYNEQFF
V gene: TRBV10-1
D gene: TRBD2
J gene: TRBJ2-1

CDR3 protein: CASSMVLLQTNSPLHF
V gene: TRBV19
D gene: .
J gene: TRBJ1-6

CDR3 protein: CASSIMDYRELAKNIQYF
V gene: TRBV28
D gene: .
J gene: TRBJ2-4

CDR3 protein: CASSGRDRGSPLHF
V gene: TRBV9
D gene: TRBD1
J gene: TRBJ1-6

CDR3 protein: CSVGDSSYEQYF
V gene: TRBV29-1
D gene: TRBD1
J gene: TRBJ2-7

CDR3 protein: CASSYGNGYTF
V gene: TRBV6-5
D gene: .
J gene: TRBJ1-2

CDR3 protein: CASSRGTDTQYF
V gene: TRBV9
D gene: .
J gene: TRBJ2-3

CDR3 protein: CASSAYLKDTQYF
V gene: TRBV6-1
D gene: .
J gene: TRBJ2-3

CDR3 protein: CASRTDTQYF
V gene: TRBV7-9
D gene: .
J gene: TRBJ2-3

CDR3 protein: CAWSEVPPPSEQYF
V gene: TRBV30
D gene: .
J gene: TRBJ2-7

CDR3 protein: CATSRGDRPTYEQYF
V gene: TRBV15
D gene: TRBD1
J gene: TRBJ2-7

CDR3 protein: CASSFRPNEQFF
V gene: TRBV7-9
D gene: .
J gene: TRBJ2-1

CDR3 protein: CASSYSPADFGELFF
V gene: TRBV6-5
D gene: .
J gene: TRBJ2-2

CDR3 protein: CTSSQDLRTETNQPQHF
V gene: TRBV1
D gene: .
J gene: TRBJ1-5

CDR3 protein: CASSLALANEKLFF
V gene: TRBV7-9
D gene: .
J gene: TRBJ1-4

CDR3 protein: CASSIDISSYNSPLHF
V gene: TRBV19
D gene: .
J gene: TRBJ1-6

CDR3 protein: CSVDPSTATNTEAFF
V gene: TRBV29-1
D gene: .
J gene: TRBJ1-1

CDR3 protein: CSARIDTEAFF
V gene: TRBV20-1
D gene: .
J gene: TRBJ1-1

CDR3 protein: CASSRGGPGEAFF
V gene: TRBV7-9
D gene: .
J gene: TRBJ1-1

CDR3 protein: CASSQELAGAIEQYF
V gene: TRBV5-4
D gene: TRBD2
J gene: TRBJ2-7

CDR3 protein: CASSSPRFAANYGYTF
V gene: TRBV9
D gene: .
J gene: TRBJ1-2

CDR3 protein: CASSSMGGSDTEAFF
V gene: TRBV9
D gene: .
J gene: TRBJ1-1

CDR3 protein: CASSGITGPTEAFF
V gene: TRBV19
D gene: .
J gene: TRBJ1-1

CDR3 protein: CASSGDNHQYF
V gene: TRBV5-4
D gene: .
J gene: TRBJ2-4

CDR3 protein: CASSYVPGTTSPYGNEQFF
V gene: TRBV6-9
D gene: .
J gene: TRBJ2-1

CDR3 protein: CASSYGSSYEQYF
V gene: TRBV5-4
D gene: .
J gene: TRBJ2-7